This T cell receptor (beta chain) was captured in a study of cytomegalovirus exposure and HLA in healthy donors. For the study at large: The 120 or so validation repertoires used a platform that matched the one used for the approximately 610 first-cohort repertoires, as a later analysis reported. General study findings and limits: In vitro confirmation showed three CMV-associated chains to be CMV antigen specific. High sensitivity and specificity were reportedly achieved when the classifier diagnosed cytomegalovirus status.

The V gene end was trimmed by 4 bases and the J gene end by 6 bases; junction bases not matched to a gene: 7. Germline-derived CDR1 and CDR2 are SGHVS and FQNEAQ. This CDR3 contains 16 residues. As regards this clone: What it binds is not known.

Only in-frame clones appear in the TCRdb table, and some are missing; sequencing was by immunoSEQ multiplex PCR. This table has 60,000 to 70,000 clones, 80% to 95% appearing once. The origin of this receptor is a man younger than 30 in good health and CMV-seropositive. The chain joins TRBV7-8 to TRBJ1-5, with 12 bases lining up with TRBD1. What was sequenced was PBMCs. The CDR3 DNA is TGTGCCAGCAGCTACCGGAGGGACAGGGGGCTTCAGCCCCAGCATTTT. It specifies CASSYRRDRGLQPQHF.